The next 2 T cell receptor beta chains were all read from a single sample in a study of blood T cell repertoires in COVID-19. The table came from immunoSEQ multiplex PCR; TCRdb's copy has only in-frame clones and leaves some out. This table holds 280,000 or so clones, just under 90% found once. The sequenced material came from PBMCs or T cells enriched from blood (not recorded which). Receptors originate from a woman aged 45-65 years who had been exposed to COVID-19.

CDR3: CASSSIAGGYNEQFF. DNA for the CDR3: TGTGCCAGCAGCTCTATAGCGGGGGGGTACAATGAGCAGTTCTTC. The chain couples TRBV7-2 to TRBJ2-1; TRBD2 aligns across 11 bases. The J segment lost 4 bases and the V segment lost 4 bases, leaving 3 bases of the junction unmatched. This CDR3 spans 15 amino acids. From germline, CDR1 is SGHTA and CDR2 FQGNSA.

CDR3 amino acids: CASSLGWGGLDNEQFF. The CDR3 DNA sequence: TGTGCCAGCAGCTTAGGGTGGGGCGGTCTGGACAATGAGCAGTTCTTC. The chain links TRBV7-2 to TRBJ2-1; perhaps TRBD1 as D (5 bases). V lost 1 base and J 5 bases, leaving 15 bases between the germline ends. The CDR3 sequence is 16 residues long. From germline, CDR1 is SGHTA and CDR2 FQGNSA.